These 19 T cell receptor beta chains share one sample of origin, sequenced in a study of tumor-infiltrating lymphocytes in primary liver carcinoma. Each 20-30 mg portion of unsorted bulk tissue served as the source for co-extraction of RNA and DNA. The input was 450 to 500 ng total RNA; TCR beta cDNA was made from it with a constant-region primer. Modified slightly, ARM-PCR produced TCR beta libraries over three nested multiplex PCR rounds. The first two PCR rounds used TRBV1-TRBV30 primers with a Cbeta primer, around 10 cycles each. TCRdb passed the multiplex PCR reads through MiXCR, listing each CDR3 protein once. The sample yields some 46,000 distinct CDR3 sequences, roughly 77% seen once. Material for sequencing was tumor-adjacent normal liver tissue. The origin of the receptors is a woman aged 25 to 45 with primary liver carcinoma and hepatitis B virus infection.

This clonotype came up a few times. A read error may explain this, as a much larger clone is one base away. The V call is TRBV5-4, the J call TRBJ1-2; the D gene is possibly TRBD1 (5 bases). Trimming stripped 7 bases from V and 8 bases from J, with 21 bases between. The CDR3 runs to 14 residues. The germline V gene has CDR1 SGHNT and CDR2 YYREEE (reference sequence). The CDR3 DNA follows: TGTGCCAGCGGCCGGCAGGGAGTAATTGGGGGCTACACCTTC. This sequence encodes CASGRQGVIGGYTF.

In DNA, the CDR3 is TGTGCCAGCAGCCAAACCACGGGATTTAAAGCCTACGAGCAGTACTTC. Its protein is CASSQTTGFKAYEQYF. The chain has TRBV7-9 and TRBJ2-7, with a tentative D call TRBD2 (5 bases). In germline, CDR1 is SEHNR, CDR2 FQNEAQ (reference sequence). V was trimmed by 5 bases and J by 2 bases, leaving 19 bases between them. The CDR3 spans 16 residues.

Notes on this clonotype: An end of the junction does not agree with germline; a read error may underlie this. The chain combines TRBV12-3 or TRBV12-4 with TRBJ1-5, with D hard to call. The CDR3 covers 13 residues. CDR3 sequence: CAISLASHQPQHF. CDR3 sequence (DNA): TGTGCCATCAGTTTGGCCAGCCATCAGCCCCAGCATTTT.

In the case of this clonotype: Its ends do not fully match the called genes, so a read error is possible. This chain joins TRBV12-3 or TRBV12-4 and TRBJ2-3; D gene unclear. This CDR3 is 13 amino acids long. As DNA, the CDR3 is TGTGCCAGCAGTTCTACCCAGCATGATACGGAGTATTTT. Its protein is CASSSTQHDTEYF.

This clonotype was counted ten times or more. The chain joins TRBV24-1 to TRBJ2-5; 10 nucleotides line up with TRBD2. Germline trimming cut 2 bases from V and 9 bases from J; bases unmatched to any gene: 5. CDR1 is KGHDR and CDR2 is SFDVKD in the germline V gene. This CDR3 is 14 amino acids long. The chain's CDR3 is CATSDSLAGVAQYF. In DNA, the CDR3 is TGTGCCACCAGTGATTCGCTAGCGGGAGTGGCCCAGTACTTC.

The chain uses TRBV18 and TRBJ2-7; 8 bases are a match to TRBD1. In germline, CDR1 is KGHSH, CDR2 LQKENI. J was trimmed by 6 bases and V by 0 bases; bases with no gene match: 4. The CDR3 is 14 residues long. CDR3 bases: TGTGCCAGCTCACCACCGGGACAGGTCTTCGAGCAGTACTTC. Translated: CASSPPGQVFEQYF. Full variable domain (remainder filled in from reference TRBV18 and TRBJ2-7): NAGVMQNPRHLVRRRGQEARLRCSPMKGHSHVYWYRQLPEEGLKFMVYLQKENIIDESGMPKERFSAEFPKEGPSILRIQQVVRGDSAAYFCASSPPGQVFEQYFGPGTRLTVT.

With regard to this clonotype: A read error is likely, as this CDR3 ends without the conserved phenylalanine or tryptophan. This rearrangement joins TRBV28 to TRBJ2-2; tentative D call: TRBD2 (5 bases). Germline CDR1 MDHEN, CDR2 SYDVKM. CDR3 length equals 15 residues. V lost 5 bases to trimming and J lost 4 bases, with 14 bases between them. The CDR3 reads CASSLLVEVTGELFL. The CDR3 DNA reads TGTGCCAGCAGTCTCTTAGTGGAGGTCACCGGGGAGCTGTTTTTA.

This clonotype was observed many times. The genes are TRBV6-2 or TRBV6-3 and TRBJ2-2; 9 nucleotides agree with TRBD2. Germline V lookup: CDR1 MNHEY, CDR2 SVGEGT. J was trimmed by 0 bases and V by 7 bases; bases with no gene match: 9. The CDR3 is 17 residues long. The CDR3 spells CASKYTSGHSNTGELFF. The CDR3 DNA is TGTGCCAGCAAGTATACTAGCGGGCACTCGAACACCGGGGAGCTGTTTTTT.

A word on this clonotype: The junction and the germline gene differ at one end; a read error may be behind it. The chain uses TRBV14 and TRBJ1-2; no clear D gene. From germline, CDR1 is SGHDN and CDR2 FVKESK. The CDR3 runs to 13 residues. CDR3 amino acids: CASSQTRSYVYTF. The CDR3 nucleotides read TGTGCCAGCAGCCAAACTAGAAGCTATGTCTACACCTTC.

With respect to this clonotype: The conserved phenylalanine or tryptophan is not found at the CDR3 terminus, so this likely reflects a read error. The chain couples TRBV12-3 or TRBV12-4 to TRBJ2-1, with 11 bases identical to TRBD2. The trim removed 7 bases at V and 13 bases at J, leaving 15 bases unmatched. The CDR3 has 15 residues. CDR3 in amino acids: CASTLLAGVHIEQFL. CDR3 nucleotide sequence: TGTGCCAGCACCCTACTAGCGGGAGTTCACATTGAACAGTTCCTC.

The CDR3 DNA sequence: TGTGCCAGCAGTCAACGAGGGGCATACAATGAGCAGTTCTTC. Its translation: CASSQRGAYNEQFF. The chain has TRBV11-2 and TRBJ2-1; either TRBD1 or TRBD2 may fit D (5 bases each). Trimming stripped 6 bases from V and 4 bases from J, with 13 bases between. In germline, CDR1 is SGHAT, CDR2 FQNNGV. The CDR3 has 14 residues.

This clonotype has a handful of counts. The CDR3 end shows no conserved phenylalanine or tryptophan, and so a read error is likely. This chain joins TRBV11-1 and TRBJ1-2; D possibly corresponds to TRBD1 (5 bases). The CDR3 runs 15 residues. Germline loops: CDR1 SGHAT, CDR2 FQDESV (reference sequence). CDR3 sequence reads: CVSGPSTGTSYGYTL. In DNA, the CDR3 is TGTGTCAGCGGACCTTCGACCGGGACGTCCTATGGTTACACCCTC.

This clonotype was seen ten or more times. CDR3 nucleotides: TGCGCCAGCAGTCCGGGCTCCTCCTATGGCTACACCTTC. Its protein is CASSPGSSYGYTF. The chain uses TRBV5-1 and TRBJ1-2; D gene unclear. V gave up 5 bases and J gave up 4 bases, with 12 bases separating them. The germline CDR1 and CDR2 sequences are SGHRS and YFSETQ. The CDR3 has 13 amino acids.

This clonotype was counted between two and nine times. The chain carries TRBV11-3 and TRBJ2-1; 7 bases are shared with TRBD2. V trimming: 1 base; J trimming: 8 bases; junction bases outside the gene matches: 14. The CDR3 totals 17 residues. Germline CDR1 reads SGHNT; CDR2 reads YENEEA. As DNA, the CDR3 is TGTGCCAGCAGCTTAGGTCGGGGGGAGTGGGGTGTCGATGAGCAGTTCTTC. As protein: CASSLGRGEWGVDEQFF.

In this sample, this clonotype turned up a few times. The CDR3 does not close with the conserved phenylalanine or tryptophan, likely indicating a read error. This chain uses TRBV7-9 with TRBJ2-6; 8 bases map to TRBD1. The CDR3 covers 17 residues. CDR1 and CDR2 from the germline V gene are SEHNR and FQNEAQ (reference sequence). The J segment lost 0 bases and the V segment lost 6 bases, leaving 7 bases of the junction unmatched. The CDR3 sequence is CASRWDRPFSGANVLTL. DNA of the CDR3: TGTGCCAGCAGATGGGACAGGCCTTTCTCTGGGGCCAACGTCCTGACTCTC.

A remark on this clonotype: The CDR3 does not end in the conserved phenylalanine or tryptophan, so this is likely a read error. Because the CDR3's place on the DNA is in doubt, the DNA is left out and the CDR3 is given as listed by TCRdb. CDR3 sequence reads: CGVEPHLWNEQSL. The chain employs TRBV29-1 and TRBJ2-1. The CDR3 contains 13 residues when both ends are counted. The germline V gene encodes CDR1 SQVTM and CDR2 ANQGSEA.

The V and J genes are TRBV5-1 and TRBJ2-7; TRBD1 is a possible D gene (6 bases). V was clipped by 0 bases and J by 1 base, with 14 bases between them. CDR1 is SGHRS, CDR2 YFSETQ, per germline. This CDR3 is built from 16 residues. The CDR3 is CASSLGDRDTSYEQYF. The CDR3 DNA sequence: TGCGCCAGCAGCTTGGGAGACCGGGACACTTCCTACGAGCAGTACTTC.

To note about this clonotype: The junction differs from germline at one of its ends, possibly a read error. The gene calls are TRBV6-5 and TRBJ1-5, with D perhaps matching TRBD1 (6 bases). Germline V gene lookup returns CDR1 MNHEY and CDR2 SVGAGI. The CDR3 covers 14 residues. The CDR3, as DNA: TGTGCCAGCAGTCTAGGGGGGAGCAACCAGCCCCAGCGTTTT. This encodes CASSLGGSNQPQRF.

This clonotype was seen a single time. The germline gene is not matched at one end of the junction; a read error may be the cause. The genes are TRBV4-1 and TRBJ2-1; D ambiguous. In germline, CDR1 is MGHRA, CDR2 YSYEKL. The CDR3 is made up of 18 amino acids. The CDR3 DNA sequence: TGCGCCAGGAGCCAAGAATGGGCCCCCCAGAGCTCCTACAATGAGCAGTTCTTC. Protein: CARSQEWAPQSSYNEQFF.